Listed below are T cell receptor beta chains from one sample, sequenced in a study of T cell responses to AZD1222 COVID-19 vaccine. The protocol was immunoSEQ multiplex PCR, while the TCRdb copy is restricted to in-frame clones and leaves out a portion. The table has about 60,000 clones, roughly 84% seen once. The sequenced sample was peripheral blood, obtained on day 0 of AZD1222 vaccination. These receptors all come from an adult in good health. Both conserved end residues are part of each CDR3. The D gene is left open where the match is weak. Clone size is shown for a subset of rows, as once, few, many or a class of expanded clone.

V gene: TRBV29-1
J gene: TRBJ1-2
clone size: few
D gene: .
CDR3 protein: CSSSGRANYGYTF
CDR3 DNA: TGCAGCTCGTCAGGAAGGGCTAACTATGGCTACACCTTC

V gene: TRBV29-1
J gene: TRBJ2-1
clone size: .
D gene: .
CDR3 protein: CSVDGLAGPTNEQFF
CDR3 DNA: TGCAGCGTTGATGGGCTGGCAGGCCCAACCAATGAGCAGTTCTTC

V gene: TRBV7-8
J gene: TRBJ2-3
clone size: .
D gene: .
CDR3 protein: CASSLQSTDTQYF
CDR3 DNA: TGTGCCAGCAGCTTACAGAGCACAGATACGCAGTATTTT

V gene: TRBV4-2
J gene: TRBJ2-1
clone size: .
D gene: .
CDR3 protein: CASSLKLAARPPDEQFF
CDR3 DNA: TGTGCCAGCAGCCTTAAATTAGCGGCGCGGCCCCCCGATGAGCAGTTCTTC

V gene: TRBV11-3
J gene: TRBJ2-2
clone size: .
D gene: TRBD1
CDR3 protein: CASSMGQWTGELFF
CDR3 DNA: TGTGCCAGCAGCATGGGACAGTGGACCGGGGAGCTGTTTTTT

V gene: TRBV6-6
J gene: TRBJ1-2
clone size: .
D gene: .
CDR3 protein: CASQGSSWGYTF
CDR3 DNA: TGTGCCAGCCAGGGGTCCTCCTGGGGCTACACCTTC

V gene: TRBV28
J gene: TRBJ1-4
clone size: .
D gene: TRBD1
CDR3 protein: CATCGTGVEKLFF
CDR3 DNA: TGTGCCACCTGCGGGACAGGGGTTGAAAAACTGTTTTTT

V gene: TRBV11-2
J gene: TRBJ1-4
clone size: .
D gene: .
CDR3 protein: CASSFSATNEKLFF
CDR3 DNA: TGTGCCAGCAGCTTTTCAGCGACTAATGAAAAACTGTTTTTT

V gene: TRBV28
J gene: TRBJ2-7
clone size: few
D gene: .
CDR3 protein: CASSPGQTYEQYF
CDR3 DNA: TGTGCCAGCAGCCCTGGACAAACCTACGAGCAGTACTTC

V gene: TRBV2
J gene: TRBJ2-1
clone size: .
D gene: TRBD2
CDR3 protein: CASTLLAGANNEQFF
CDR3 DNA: TGTGCCAGCACCCTACTAGCGGGCGCTAACAATGAGCAGTTCTTC

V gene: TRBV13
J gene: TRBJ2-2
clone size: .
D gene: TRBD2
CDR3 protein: CASSYSSSGRGYTGELFF
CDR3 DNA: TGTGCCAGCAGCTACTCCTCTAGCGGGAGAGGTTACACCGGGGAGCTGTTTTTT

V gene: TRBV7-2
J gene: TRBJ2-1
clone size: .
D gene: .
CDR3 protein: CASSLTDIEQFF
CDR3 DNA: TGTGCCAGCAGCTTAACTGACATTGAGCAGTTCTTC

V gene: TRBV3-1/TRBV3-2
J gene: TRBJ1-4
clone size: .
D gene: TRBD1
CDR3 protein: CASSPRTGEKLFF
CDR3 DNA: TGTGCCAGCAGCCCCCGGACAGGTGAAAAACTGTTTTTT

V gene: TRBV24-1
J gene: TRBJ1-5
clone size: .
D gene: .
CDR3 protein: CATSDSGAGWQPQHF
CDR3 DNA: TGTGCCACCAGTGATTCGGGAGCAGGGTGGCAGCCCCAGCATTTT

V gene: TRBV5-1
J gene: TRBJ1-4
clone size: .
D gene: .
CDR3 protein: CASSLVEGNEKLFF
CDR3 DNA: TGCGCCAGCAGCTTGGTGGAAGGTAATGAAAAACTGTTTTTT

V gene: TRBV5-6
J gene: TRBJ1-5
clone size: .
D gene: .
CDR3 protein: CASSLGGVTAKPQHF
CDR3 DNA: TGTGCCAGCAGCTTGGGAGGGGTTACAGCGAAGCCCCAGCATTTT

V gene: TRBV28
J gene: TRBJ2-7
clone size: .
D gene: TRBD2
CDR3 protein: CASRPGLSMGEQYF
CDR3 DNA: TGTGCCAGCAGGCCGGGACTATCAATGGGGGAGCAGTACTTC

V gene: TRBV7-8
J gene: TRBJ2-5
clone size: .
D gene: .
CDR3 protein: CASSFGQVNGETQYF
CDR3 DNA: TGTGCCAGCAGCTTTGGCCAGGTTAATGGCGAGACCCAGTACTTC

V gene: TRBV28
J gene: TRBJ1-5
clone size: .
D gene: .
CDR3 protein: CASSFQGYSNQPQHF
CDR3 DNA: TGTGCCAGCAGTTTCCAGGGTTATAGCAATCAGCCCCAGCATTTT

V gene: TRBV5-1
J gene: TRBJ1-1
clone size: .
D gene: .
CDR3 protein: CASSSGPSSTEAFF
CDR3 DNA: TGCGCCAGCAGCTCGGGCCCGTCTAGCACTGAAGCTTTCTTT

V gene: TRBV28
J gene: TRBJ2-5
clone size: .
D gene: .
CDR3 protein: CASSLPGGAQTQYF
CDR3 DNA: TGTGCCAGCAGTCTCCCCGGGGGCGCGCAGACCCAGTACTTC

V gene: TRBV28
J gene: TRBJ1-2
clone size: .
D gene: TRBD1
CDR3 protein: CASSAGTGEYGYTF
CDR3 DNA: TGTGCCAGCAGTGCGGGGACAGGGGAGTATGGCTACACCTTC

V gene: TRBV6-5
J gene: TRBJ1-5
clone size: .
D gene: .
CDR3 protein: CASSPRGSNQPQHF
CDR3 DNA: TGTGCCAGCAGTCCCAGGGGAAGCAATCAGCCCCAGCATTTT

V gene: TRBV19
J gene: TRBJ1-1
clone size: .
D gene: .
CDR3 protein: CASSTRDGEAFF
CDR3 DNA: TGTGCCAGTAGTACCAGGGACGGTGAAGCTTTCTTT

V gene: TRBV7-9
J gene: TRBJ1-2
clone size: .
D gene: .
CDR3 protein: CASSPRGGNYGYTF
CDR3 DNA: TGTGCCAGCAGCCCCCGAGGGGGGAACTATGGCTACACCTTC

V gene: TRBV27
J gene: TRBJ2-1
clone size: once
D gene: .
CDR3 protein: CASTPTSLGEQFF
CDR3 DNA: TGTGCCAGCACCCCTACTAGTTTGGGCGAGCAGTTCTTC

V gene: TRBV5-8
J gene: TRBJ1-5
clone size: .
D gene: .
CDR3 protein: CASSFRDQPQHF
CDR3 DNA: TGTGCCAGCAGCTTCCGAGATCAGCCCCAGCATTTT

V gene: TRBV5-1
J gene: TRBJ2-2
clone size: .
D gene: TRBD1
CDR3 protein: CASSSGQGIRTGELFF
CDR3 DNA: TGCGCCAGCAGCTCGGGACAGGGTATACGCACCGGGGAGCTGTTTTTT

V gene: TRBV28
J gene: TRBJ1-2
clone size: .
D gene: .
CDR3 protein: CASSSSGTPKVGYTF
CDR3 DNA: TGTGCCAGCAGTTCATCCGGGACACCAAAAGTAGGCTACACCTTC

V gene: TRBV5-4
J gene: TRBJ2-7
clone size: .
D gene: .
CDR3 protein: CASSLLGGNTYEQYF
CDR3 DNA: TGTGCCAGCAGCCTCCTTGGCGGGAATACCTACGAGCAGTACTTC

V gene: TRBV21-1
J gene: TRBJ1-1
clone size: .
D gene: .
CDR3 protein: CASSKARVPTTEAFF
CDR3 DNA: TGTGCCAGCAGCAAAGCTCGGGTTCCGACCACTGAAGCTTTCTTT

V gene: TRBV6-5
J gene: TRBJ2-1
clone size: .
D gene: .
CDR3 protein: CASSLASPAYNEQFF
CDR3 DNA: TGTGCCAGCAGTCTAGCGAGCCCAGCCTACAATGAGCAGTTCTTC

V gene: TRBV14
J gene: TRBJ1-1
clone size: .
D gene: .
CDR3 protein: CASSQSLNTEAFF
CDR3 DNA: TGTGCCAGCAGCCAGAGCCTAAACACTGAAGCTTTCTTT

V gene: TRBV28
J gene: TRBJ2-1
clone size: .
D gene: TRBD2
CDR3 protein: CASSFGLADYNEQFF
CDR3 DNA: TGTGCCAGCAGTTTTGGACTAGCGGATTACAATGAGCAGTTCTTC

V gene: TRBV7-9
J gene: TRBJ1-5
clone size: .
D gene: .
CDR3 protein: CASSLGSGRQPQHF
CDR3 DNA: TGTGCCAGCAGCTTAGGATCCGGTAGACAGCCCCAGCATTTT

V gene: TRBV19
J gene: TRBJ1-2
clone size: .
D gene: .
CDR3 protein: CATGETVEGGYTF
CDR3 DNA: TGTGCCACTGGCGAGACGGTAGAAGGTGGCTACACCTTC

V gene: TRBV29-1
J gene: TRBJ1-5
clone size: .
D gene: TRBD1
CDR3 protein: CSVTTGNSNQPQHF
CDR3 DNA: TGCAGCGTTACGACAGGGAATAGCAATCAGCCCCAGCATTTT

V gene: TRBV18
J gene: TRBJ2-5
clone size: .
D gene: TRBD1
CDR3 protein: CASSPPTGGIETQYF
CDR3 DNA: TGTGCCAGCTCACCACCGACAGGGGGAATTGAGACCCAGTACTTC

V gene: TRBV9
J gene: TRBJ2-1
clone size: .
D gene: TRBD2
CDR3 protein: CASSVGGTSVYNEQFF
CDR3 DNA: TGTGCCAGCAGCGTAGGTGGGACTAGCGTGTACAATGAGCAGTTCTTC

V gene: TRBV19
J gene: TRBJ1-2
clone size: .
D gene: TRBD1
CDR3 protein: CASSGEQGRSGYTF
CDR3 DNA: TGTGCCAGTAGTGGGGAACAGGGGCGGTCTGGCTACACCTTC

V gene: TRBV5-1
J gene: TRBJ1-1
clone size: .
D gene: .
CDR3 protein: CASSLRRMNTEAFF
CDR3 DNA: TGCGCCAGCAGCTTGAGAAGAATGAACACTGAAGCTTTCTTT

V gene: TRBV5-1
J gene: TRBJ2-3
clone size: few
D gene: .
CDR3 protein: CASSLVHPSTDTQYF
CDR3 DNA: TGCGCCAGCAGCTTGGTCCACCCTAGCACAGATACGCAGTATTTT

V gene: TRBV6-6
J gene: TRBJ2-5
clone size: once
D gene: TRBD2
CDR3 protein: CASTNSGGGETQYF
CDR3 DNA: TGTGCCAGCACTAACTCGGGGGGAGGGGAGACCCAGTACTTC

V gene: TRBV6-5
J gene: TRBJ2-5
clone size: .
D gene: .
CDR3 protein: CASPSPGGTQYF
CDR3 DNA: TGTGCCAGCCCCTCCCCCGGTGGGACCCAGTACTTC

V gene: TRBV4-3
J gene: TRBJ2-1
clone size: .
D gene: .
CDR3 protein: CASSQDRGVYNEQFF
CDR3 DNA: TGCGCCAGCAGCCAGGACCGCGGGGTCTACAATGAGCAGTTCTTC

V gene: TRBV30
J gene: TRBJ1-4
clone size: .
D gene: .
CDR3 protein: CAWSGTDRVEKLFF
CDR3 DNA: TGTGCCTGGAGTGGGACAGACAGAGTTGAAAAACTGTTTTTT

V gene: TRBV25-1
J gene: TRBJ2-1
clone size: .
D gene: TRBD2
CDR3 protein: CASSGSRLAGGMNEQFF
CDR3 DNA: TGTGCCAGCAGTGGTTCCCGACTAGCGGGAGGGATGAATGAGCAGTTCTTC

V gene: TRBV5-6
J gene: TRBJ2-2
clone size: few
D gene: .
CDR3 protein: CASSPGQQGTGELFF
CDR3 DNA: TGTGCCAGCAGCCCGGGACAACAGGGCACCGGGGAGCTGTTTTTT

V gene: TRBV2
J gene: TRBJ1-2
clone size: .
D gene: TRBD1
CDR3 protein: CASRVAGGAYGYTF
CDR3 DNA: TGTGCCAGCAGGGTAGCAGGGGGCGCCTATGGCTACACCTTC

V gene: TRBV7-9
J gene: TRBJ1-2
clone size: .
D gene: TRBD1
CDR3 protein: CASSSGQGASGYTF
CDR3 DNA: TGTGCCAGCAGCTCGGGACAGGGGGCGAGTGGCTACACCTTC

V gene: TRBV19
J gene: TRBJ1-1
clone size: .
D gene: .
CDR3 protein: CASSPRGLNTEAFF
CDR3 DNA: TGTGCCAGTAGCCCCCGGGGGCTGAACACTGAAGCTTTCTTT

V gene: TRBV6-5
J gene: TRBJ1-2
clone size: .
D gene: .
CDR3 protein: CASTSAGRNYGYTF
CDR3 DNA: TGTGCCAGCACCTCAGCGGGCAGAAACTATGGCTACACCTTC

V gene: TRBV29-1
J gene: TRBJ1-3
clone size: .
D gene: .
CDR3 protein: CSVEDRKVSGNTIYF
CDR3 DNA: TGCAGCGTTGAAGATCGGAAGGTCTCTGGAAACACCATATATTTT

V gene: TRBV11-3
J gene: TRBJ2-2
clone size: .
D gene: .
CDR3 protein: CASSLPPLSGELFF
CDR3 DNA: TGTGCCAGCAGCTTACCCCCCCTCTCCGGGGAGCTGTTTTTT

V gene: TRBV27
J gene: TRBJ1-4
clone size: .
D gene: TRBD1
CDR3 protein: CASSSDRDGEKLFF
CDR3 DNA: TGTGCCAGCAGCTCAGACAGGGATGGCGAAAAACTGTTTTTT

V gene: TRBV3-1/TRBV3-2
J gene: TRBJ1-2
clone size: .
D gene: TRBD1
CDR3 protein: CASSQRTGDGYTF
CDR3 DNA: TGTGCCAGCAGCCAAAGGACAGGGGATGGCTACACCTTC

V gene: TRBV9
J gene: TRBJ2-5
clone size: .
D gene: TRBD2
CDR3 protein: CASSVGTSGRGETQYF
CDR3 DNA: TGTGCCAGCAGCGTTGGGACTAGCGGTAGGGGGGAGACCCAGTACTTC